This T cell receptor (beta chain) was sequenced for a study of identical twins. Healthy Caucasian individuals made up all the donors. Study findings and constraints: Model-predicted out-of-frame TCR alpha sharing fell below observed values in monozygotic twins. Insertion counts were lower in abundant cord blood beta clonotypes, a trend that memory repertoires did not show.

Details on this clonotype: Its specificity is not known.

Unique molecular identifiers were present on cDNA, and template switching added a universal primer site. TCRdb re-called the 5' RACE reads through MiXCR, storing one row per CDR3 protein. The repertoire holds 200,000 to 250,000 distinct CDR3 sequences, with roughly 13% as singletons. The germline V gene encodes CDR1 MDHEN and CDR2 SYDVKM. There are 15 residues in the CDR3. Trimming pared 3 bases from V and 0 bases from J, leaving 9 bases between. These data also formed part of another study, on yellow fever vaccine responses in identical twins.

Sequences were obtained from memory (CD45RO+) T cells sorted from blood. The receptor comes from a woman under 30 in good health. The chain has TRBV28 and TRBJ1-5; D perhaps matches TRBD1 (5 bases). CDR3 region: CASSLTDNSNQPQHF. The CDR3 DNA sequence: TGTGCCAGCAGTTTGACAGACAATAGCAATCAGCCCCAGCATTTT.